Sequencing of this T cell receptor beta chain was carried out in a study of cytomegalovirus exposure and HLA in healthy donors. A remark on this clone: Antigen: not known.

CDR1 KGHSH and CDR2 LQKENI come from the germline V gene. The CDR3 sequence is 13 residues long. V shed 6 bases, J shed 4 bases, and the junction held 5 bases outside the gene matches. Overall study results and limits: Most CMV-associated TCR beta chains appeared HLA-restricted in a later analysis.

60 Vbeta and 13 Jbeta primers were used in PCR. Generated by immunoSEQ multiplex PCR, the TCRdb table keeps only in-frame clones and is missing some. In the table there are 120,000 or so clones, about 73% of which are singletons. The sequence was collected from a woman aged 45-60 years in good health and CMV-seropositive. The sample was PBMCs. The chain joins TRBV18 to TRBJ1-1, with 7 bases identical to TRBD1. This CDR3 is CASSGDSATEAFF. The DNA for the CDR3 is TGTGCCAGCTCTGGGGACAGCGCCACTGAAGCTTTCTTT.